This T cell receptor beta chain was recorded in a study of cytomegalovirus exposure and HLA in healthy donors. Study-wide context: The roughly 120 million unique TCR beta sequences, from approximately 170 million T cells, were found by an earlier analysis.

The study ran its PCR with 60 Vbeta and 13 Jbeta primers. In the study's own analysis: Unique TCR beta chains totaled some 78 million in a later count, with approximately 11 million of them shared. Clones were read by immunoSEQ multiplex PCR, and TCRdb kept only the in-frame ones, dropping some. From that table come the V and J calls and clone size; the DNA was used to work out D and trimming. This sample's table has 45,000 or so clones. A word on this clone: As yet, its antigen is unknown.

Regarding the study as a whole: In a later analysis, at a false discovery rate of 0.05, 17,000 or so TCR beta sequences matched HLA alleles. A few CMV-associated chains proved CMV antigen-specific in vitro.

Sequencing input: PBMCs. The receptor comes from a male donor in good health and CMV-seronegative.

The CDR3, as DNA: TGTGCCACCTCGGGGGGGGTCTCCTACAATGAGCAGTTCTTC. Protein: CATSGGVSYNEQFF. The J gene is TRBJ2-1, the V gene TRBV6-6, with TRBD2 matching 8 bases. Per germline, CDR1 MNHNY and CDR2 SVGAGI (reference sequence). The V and J ends lost 10 bases and 0 bases, in that order; junction bases with no gene match: 5. The CDR3 spans 14 residues.